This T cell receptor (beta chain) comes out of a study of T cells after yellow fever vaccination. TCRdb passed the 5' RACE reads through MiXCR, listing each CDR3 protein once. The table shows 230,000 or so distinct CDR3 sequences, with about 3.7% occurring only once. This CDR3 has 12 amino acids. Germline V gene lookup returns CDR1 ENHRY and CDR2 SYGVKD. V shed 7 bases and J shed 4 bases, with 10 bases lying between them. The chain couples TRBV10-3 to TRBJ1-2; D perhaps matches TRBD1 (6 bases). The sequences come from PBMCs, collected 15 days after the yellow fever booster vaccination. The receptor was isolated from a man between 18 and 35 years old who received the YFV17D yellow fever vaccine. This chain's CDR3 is CAIKDSGYGYTF. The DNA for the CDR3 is TGTGCCATCAAGGACAGTGGCTATGGCTACACCTTC.